A single sample gave rise to the 9 T cell receptor beta chains below, sequenced in a study of blood T cell repertoires in COVID-19. Only in-frame clones appear in the TCRdb table, and some are missing; sequencing was by immunoSEQ multiplex PCR. The sample yields some 200,000 clones, approximately 90% seen once. The specimen sequenced was peripheral blood. Receptor source: a woman older than 75 in a cohort sampled during active or convalescent COVID-19.

The CDR3 reads CASSFDRDDGYTF. CDR3 nucleotide sequence: TGTGCCAGCAGCTTTGACAGGGACGACGGCTACACCTTC. The chain links TRBV11-3 to TRBJ1-2; 7 bases line up with TRBD1. The CDR3 runs to 13 residues. V was pared by 3 bases and J by 8 bases, with 6 bases of the junction left unmatched. Per germline, CDR1 SGHNT and CDR2 YENEEA.

V and J are TRBV5-8 and TRBJ1-1; maybe TRBD1 (6 bases). Germline CDR1 is SGHTS and CDR2 is YDEGEE. The CDR3 has 18 residues. Trimming shortened V by 0 bases and J by 0 bases, and 18 bases separated the two germline ends. The chain's CDR3 is CASSLGSPRGHLNTEAFF. CDR3 sequence (DNA): TGTGCCAGCAGCTTGGGTAGCCCGAGGGGACACTTGAACACTGAAGCTTTCTTT.

The chain is built from TRBV12-3 or TRBV12-4 and TRBJ2-7; D gene uncertain. V was trimmed by 3 bases and J by 7 bases, leaving 13 bases between them. This CDR3 contains 13 residues. CDR3 in DNA: TGTGCCAGCAGTTTTGCTGCTTTCGGGGAGCAGTACGTC. Its translation: CASSFAAFGEQYV.

The chain couples TRBV6-2 or TRBV6-3 to TRBJ2-2; 9 positions match TRBD2. Germline V gene data show CDR1 as MNHEY and CDR2 as SVGEGT. This CDR3 is built from 20 residues. The V segment lost 6 bases and the J segment 1 base; nucleotides outside the gene matches: 18. CDR3: CASSRQLLRLAGRNTGELFF. Written as DNA, the CDR3 is TGTGCCAGCAGCCGACAACTCCTTCGGCTAGCGGGGCGGAACACCGGGGAGCTGTTTTTT.

The chain links TRBV11-3 to TRBJ2-7, with D unclear. Deletions cut 3 bases from V and 7 bases from J, with 10 bases between. The germline V gene encodes CDR1 SGHNT and CDR2 YENEEA. The CDR3 sequence is 12 residues long. The DNA of the CDR3 is TGTGCCAGCAGCTTCGCGAGTAGAGAGCAGTACTTC. It specifies CASSFASREQYF.

With respect to this clone: At one end, the junction sequence differs from germline, possibly due to a read error. The V and J genes are TRBV2 and TRBJ2-5, with TRBD2 matching 7 bases. CDR3 length: 16 amino acids. Germline V gene data show CDR1 as SNHLY and CDR2 as FYNNEI. The CDR3 DNA sequence: TGTGCCAGCAGGGAAGCGGGGAGGGGAGCACAAGAGACCCAGTACTTC. It codes for CASREAGRGAQETQYF. The variable domain in full, completed from reference TRBV2 and TRBJ2-5, reads EPEVTQTPSHQVTQMGQEVILRCVPISNHLYFYWYRQILGQKVEFLVSFYNNEISEKSEIFDDQFSVERPDGSNFTLKIRSTKLEDSAMYFCASREAGRGAQETQYFGPGTRLLVL.

The chain joins TRBV4-3 to TRBJ1-2; D call uncertain. CDR3 length: 15 residues. Germline values: CDR1 LGHNA, CDR2 YSLEER. The germline V and J ends were trimmed by 1 base and 1 base, with 10 bases remaining between them. CDR3 bases: TGCGCCAGCAGCCAAGCTGGGCTCCTTAACTATGGCTACACCTTC. Its protein is CASSQAGLLNYGYTF.

The chain is built from TRBV18 and TRBJ2-1; D possibly corresponds to TRBD2 (5 bases). Trimming left V 5 bases short and J 5 bases short, with 13 bases between. Germline V CDR1 and CDR2: KGHSH, LQKENI. This CDR3 is 14 amino acids long. The CDR3 region has the DNA TGTGCCAGCTCAACTAGTCTGACCAACAATGAGCAGTTCTTC. Translated: CASSTSLTNNEQFF.

Relative to its sample, this clone is medium-sized. V gene TRBV5-4 combines with J gene TRBJ1-2, with TRBD1 matching over 7 bases. The ends lost 0 bases at V and 5 bases at J; junction bases unmatched: 7. Germline V CDR1 and CDR2: SGHNT, YYREEE (reference sequence). This CDR3 has 15 residues. The CDR3 reads CASSLVAGGDYGYTF. Written as DNA, the CDR3 is TGTGCCAGCAGCTTGGTGGCAGGGGGAGATTATGGCTACACCTTC.